Following are 17 T cell receptor beta chains from one sample sequenced in a study of blood T cell repertoires in COVID-19. The table came from immunoSEQ multiplex PCR; TCRdb's copy has only in-frame clones and leaves some out. The data show 90,000 to 120,000 clones, 70% to 90% seen once. The sequenced sample was peripheral blood. These TCRs come from a man aged 40-55 years with active or convalescent COVID-19.

The rearrangement links TRBV19 to TRBJ2-5; the D is unclear. The CDR3 extends over 13 amino acids. Germline assignment: CDR1 LNHDA and CDR2 SQIVND (reference sequence). V was shortened by 4 bases and J by 2 bases, with 8 bases between the two germline ends. The CDR3 coding sequence is TGTGCCAGTAGTACCGTTCAGCAAGAGACCCAGTACTTC. This codes for CASSTVQQETQYF.

This clone occurred a few times. CDR3 loop: CASNLLGGEDEAFF. The CDR3 DNA is TGTGCCAGCAACTTACTCGGGGGGGAGGATGAAGCTTTCTTT. This chain uses TRBV6-5 with TRBJ1-1, with D possibly TRBD1 on 5 matching bases. CDR1 is MNHEY, CDR2 SVGAGI, per germline. With 7 bases removed from V and 7 bases from J, the gap between germline ends came to 19 bases. The CDR3 is 14 residues long.

V is TRBV4-3 and J is TRBJ2-7, with TRBD1 identical over 8 bases. CDR1 and CDR2 from the germline V gene are LGHNA and YSLEER. The J segment lost 7 bases and the V segment lost 4 bases, leaving 9 bases of the junction unmatched. The CDR3 is 14 amino acids. The CDR3 nucleotides read TGCGCCAGCAGCCCTGGACAGGGAATGAGGGAGCAGTACTTC. This codes for CASSPGQGMREQYF.

The chain employs TRBV7-3 and TRBJ2-3; 11 bases align to TRBD1. CDR1 is SGHTA, CDR2 FQGTGA, per germline. The CDR3 sequence is 15 residues long. The junction had 4 bases not matched to a gene; V was cut back by 2 bases and J by 6 bases. The CDR3 loop reads CASSLGTGGGDTQYF. In DNA, the CDR3 is TGTGCCAGCAGCTTAGGGACAGGGGGAGGGGATACGCAGTATTTT.

V and J are TRBV25-1 and TRBJ1-1; 7 bases match TRBD1. The CDR3 runs 15 residues. CDR1 MGHDK and CDR2 SYGVNS come from the germline V gene. Trimming at V came to 3 bases and at J to 1 base, leaving 5 bases not matched to a gene. The CDR3 DNA reads TGTGCCAGCAGTGAGACAGGGTTTAAGAACACTGAAGCTTTCTTT. Encoded protein: CASSETGFKNTEAFF.

This chain connects TRBV28 to TRBJ2-7, with TRBD2 matching over 7 bases. The CDR3 contains 14 residues. The ends lost 5 bases at V and 2 bases at J; junction bases unmatched: 6. CDR1 and CDR2 (germline): MDHEN, SYDVKM. CDR3 loop: CASSHASGTYEQYF. The DNA of the CDR3 is TGTGCCAGCAGTCACGCTAGCGGTACCTACGAGCAGTACTTC.

The chain combines TRBV27 with TRBJ2-4; 10 positions agree with TRBD1. CDR3 length: 17 residues. Unmatched junction bases numbered 8, after V lost 5 bases and J lost 1 base. Germline-derived CDR1 and CDR2 are MNHEY and SMNVEV (reference sequence). The CDR3 spells CASSMDRGRGAKNIQYF. CDR3 in DNA: TGTGCCAGCAGTATGGACAGGGGGAGAGGGGCCAAAAACATTCAGTACTTC.

The V call is TRBV19, the J call TRBJ2-3; D call uncertain. There are 12 residues in the CDR3. Per germline, CDR1 LNHDA and CDR2 SQIVND (reference sequence). Trimming removed 7 bases at V and 1 base at J, with 6 bases between. CDR3 DNA sequence: TGTGCCAGTACCCCGGGCACAGATACGCAGTATTTT. This encodes CASTPGTDTQYF.

V gene TRBV7-2 combines with J gene TRBJ2-1; 7 nucleotides agree with TRBD2. The CDR3 consists of 15 residues. Germline values: CDR1 SGHTA, CDR2 FQGNSA. V lost 2 bases, J lost 7 bases, and 8 bases stayed unmatched. The CDR3 here is CASSLLAGEENEQFF. In DNA, the CDR3 is TGTGCCAGCAGCTTATTGGCGGGAGAGGAGAATGAGCAGTTCTTC. Full variable domain (outside the CDR3, taken from reference TRBV7-2 and TRBJ2-1): GAGVSQSPSNKVTEKGKDVELRCDPISGHTALYWYRQSLGQGLEFLIYFQGNSAPDKSGLPSDRFSAERTGGSVSTLTIQRTQQEDSAVYLCASSLLAGEENEQFFGPGTRLTVL.

Only one count was recorded for this clone. The V gene is TRBV6-4, the J gene TRBJ2-1; TRBD1 agrees at 8 bases. Trimming took 6 bases from V and 6 from J; bases not matched to a gene: 10. The CDR3 loop spans 15 amino acids. Germline CDR1 MRHNA, CDR2 SNTAGT. The CDR3 DNA sequence: TGTGCCAGCAGGATGGCAGGGGGCGCGTCCAATGAGCAGTTCTTC. Translating it yields CASRMAGGASNEQFF.

The chain employs TRBV11-2 and TRBJ2-4; 7 bases agree with TRBD2. The length of the CDR3 is 17 residues. Trimming removed 4 bases from V and 10 bases from J; junction bases left unmatched: 19. CDR1 and CDR2 (germline): SGHAT, FQNNGV. CDR3 residues: CASSWPERGPPHRIQYF. The DNA for the CDR3 is TGTGCCAGCAGCTGGCCCGAGCGGGGCCCGCCCCACCGAATTCAGTACTTC.

In its sample, this clone was seen once. This chain links TRBV3-1 (or the pseudogene TRBV3-2) with TRBJ2-7; possibly TRBD1 for D (6 bases). Germline CDR1 reads LGHDT; CDR2 reads YNNKEL (reference sequence). The CDR3 is 16 amino acids. V was shortened by 4 bases and J by 2 bases, with 18 bases between the two germline ends. The CDR3: CASSPFMDSSPYEQYF. The CDR3 DNA follows: TGTGCCAGCAGCCCCTTTATGGACAGCAGCCCCTACGAGCAGTACTTC.

The V and J genes are TRBV30 and TRBJ2-6; tentative D call: TRBD1 (5 bases). The CDR3 consists of 15 residues. Trimming left V 0 bases short and J 1 base short, with 7 bases between. Looked up from germline, CDR1 is GTSNPN and CDR2 is SVGIG (reference sequence). The CDR3 coding sequence is TGTGCCTGGAGTGTTGACAGATCTGGGGCCAACGTCCTGACTTTC. Amino acid sequence: CAWSVDRSGANVLTF.

The chain is built from TRBV7-9 and TRBJ1-3; weak D call: TRBD1 (5 bases). In germline, CDR1 is SEHNR, CDR2 FQNEAQ (reference sequence). The CDR3 consists of 16 residues. Trimming stripped 3 bases from V and 2 bases from J, with 14 bases between. CDR3 nucleotide sequence: TGTGCCAGCAGCTTCCACAGGAGCGCACCTGGAAACACCATATATTTT. It is translated as CASSFHRSAPGNTIYF. Full variable domain (rest looked up from reference TRBV7-9 and TRBJ1-3): DTGVSQNPRHKITKRGQNVTFRCDPISEHNRLYWYRQTLGQGPEFLTYFQNEAQLEKSRLLSDRFSAERPKGSFSTLEIQRTEQGDSAMYLCASSFHRSAPGNTIYFGEGSWLTVV.

The chain joins TRBV6-5 to TRBJ2-2, with D possibly TRBD1 on 7 matching bases. CDR3 length: 15 residues. CDR1 and CDR2 from the germline V gene are MNHEY and SVGAGI. V was pared by 7 bases and J by 3 bases, with 15 bases between. CDR3 coding DNA: TGTGCCAGCATATTTGGCAGGGGGGACACCGGGGAGCTGTTTTTT. Amino acids: CASIFGRGDTGELFF.

J is TRBJ1-1 and V is TRBV27; D gene ambiguous. This CDR3 is built from 12 residues. CDR1 and CDR2 (germline): MNHEY, SMNVEV (reference sequence). V dropped 4 bases and J dropped 4 bases, with 7 bases sitting between them. In DNA, the CDR3 is TGTGCCAGCAGTTACGGAGGCACTGAAGCTTTCTTT. Its translation: CASSYGGTEAFF.

This clone has a single count. The V gene is TRBV19, the J gene TRBJ2-2; a possible D gene is TRBD1 (6 bases). V was clipped by 3 bases and J by 6 bases, with 17 bases between them. CDR3 length equals 16 residues. In germline, CDR1 is LNHDA, CDR2 SQIVND (reference sequence). The CDR3 DNA reads as TGTGCCAGTAGTATGGCCAGGGGTTCTCTCCCCGGGGAGCTGTTTTTT. Residues: CASSMARGSLPGELFF. Using reference TRBV19 and TRBJ2-2 for the parts outside the CDR3, the full variable domain is DGGITQSPKYLFRKEGQNVTLSCEQNLNHDAMYWYRQDPGQGLRLIYYSQIVNDFQKGDIAEGYSVSREKKESFPLTVTSAQKNPTAFYLCASSMARGSLPGELFFGEGSRLTVL.